This T cell receptor (beta chain) was retrieved from a study of OX40 agonist ivuxolimab in advanced cancers. Study-wide background: The dose of intravenous ivuxolimab that patients received every 2 weeks ranged from 0.01 to 10 mg/kg.

V was pared by 0 bases and J by 3 bases, with 12 bases of the junction left unmatched. Germline V gene data show CDR1 as SGHDN and CDR2 as FVKESK. The CDR3 covers 18 residues. About this clone: Its antigen is undetermined.

The protocol was immunoSEQ multiplex PCR, while the TCRdb copy is restricted to in-frame clones and leaves out a portion. Among tens of thousands of clones listed, 75% to 90% were seen once. Study-level findings and limits: Part of the nonresponder group also had normalized T-cell clonal expansion that was low.

The chain links TRBV14 to TRBJ2-7; TRBD2 aligns across 9 bases. The sequence was obtained from an adult with an advanced solid tumor such as melanoma, head and neck, liver or kidney cancer. The sequences come from CD4+ or CD8+ T cells sorted from blood, collected in a trial of the OX40 agonist ivuxolimab. The CDR3 DNA reads as TGTGCCAGCAGCCAAGATCCTTGGTTAGCGGGAGCCTACTACGAGCAGTACTTC. Its translation is CASSQDPWLAGAYYEQYF.